The clone carrying this T cell receptor (beta chain) has a count of ten or more. Its antigen is unidentified. This entry comes from a study of spatial heterogeneity in lung cancer. As for the study in general: Donors were some 72 untreated early-stage non-small cell lung cancer patients. In raw reads, more than 8.5 appearances on average were recorded for each unique TCR and UMI combination. Study outcomes and limitations: Resection saw ubiquitous expanded tumor TCRs appear in blood more than follow-up did.

V was clipped by 7 bases and J by 7 bases; unmatched bases: 11. This CDR3 region has 14 residues. CDR1 is SGHRS, CDR2 YFSETQ, per germline. Using its own MiXCR run on the 5' RACE reads, TCRdb lists one record per CDR3 protein. The sample lists around 25,000 distinct CDR3 sequences, almost 10% occurring once. The time point was: blood at routine non-recurrence follow-up after resection. The chain has TRBV5-1 and TRBJ2-5; 9 bases agree with TRBD1. The specimen comprised PBMCs, sampled at follow-up. The receptor was isolated from a male donor with early-stage non-small cell lung cancer. DNA for the CDR3: TGCGCCAGCGGAGACAGGGGGGGTACTGGGACCCAGTACTTC. This codes for CASGDRGGTGTQYF.